A selection of T cell receptor beta chains follows, all from one sample in a study of blood T cells in healthy people across ages. TCRdb independently ran MiXCR on the 5' RACE reads; one entry per CDR3 protein. The repertoire holds about 1,600,000 distinct CDR3 sequences, with 42% as singletons. The sample was blood. These TCRs come from a woman between 18 and 30 years old in good health. Both conserved end residues are part of each CDR3. Each record gives: V gene, clone size, J gene, D gene, CDR3 protein, CDR3 DNA. A D gene is named only where the DNA matches it firmly. The size of a clone is reported for some rows only, either as once, few or many, or as a class for expanded clones.

V: TRBV28; size: -; J: TRBJ2-3; D: TRBD2; CDR3: CASRERGGSYTDTQYF; DNA: TGTGCCAGCAGGGAGCGGGGGGGGAGCTACACAGATACGCAGTATTTT
V: TRBV6-1; size: few; J: TRBJ2-5; D: TRBD1; CDR3: CASSWTGGDETQYF; DNA: TGTGCCAGCAGCTGGACAGGGGGGGACGAGACCCAGTACTTC
V: TRBV6-1; size: -; J: TRBJ2-5; D: TRBD2; CDR3: CASSATGTSGIRETQYF; DNA: TGTGCCAGCAGTGCCACCGGGACTAGCGGGATCCGGGAGACCCAGTACTTC
V: TRBV10-3; size: -; J: TRBJ2-1; D: -; CDR3: CAISGQYQEAQFF; DNA: TGTGCCATCAGTGGACAGTACCAAGAGGCCCAGTTCTTC
V: TRBV5-6; size: few; J: TRBJ2-7; D: -; CDR3: CASSPGESYEQYF; DNA: TGTGCCAGCAGCCCCGGGGAGTCCTACGAGCAGTACTTC
V: TRBV9; size: -; J: TRBJ2-7; D: TRBD1; CDR3: CASSVQPRTGGHDYEQYF; DNA: TGTGCCAGCAGCGTTCAGCCCCGGACAGGGGGCCACGACTACGAGCAGTACTTC
V: TRBV7-2; size: once; J: TRBJ2-5; D: TRBD1; CDR3: CASSRTGTEIEQYF; DNA: TGTGCCAGCAGCCGAACCGGGACAGAAATTGAGCAGTACTTC
V: TRBV9; size: -; J: TRBJ1-6; D: -; CDR3: CASSVEENNSPLHF; DNA: TGTGCCAGCAGCGTAGAAGAAAATAATTCACCCCTCCACTTT
V: TRBV2; size: -; J: TRBJ2-5; D: TRBD1; CDR3: CASSQYGQGQETQYF; DNA: TGTGCCAGCAGTCAATATGGACAGGGTCAAGAGACCCAGTACTTC
V: TRBV25-1; size: -; J: TRBJ2-7; D: -; CDR3: CASSEPGDLYEQYF; DNA: TGTGCCAGCTCTGAACCGGGAGATCTCTACGAGCAGTACTTC
V: TRBV6-5; size: few; J: TRBJ2-3; D: -; CDR3: CASSSGHTQYF; DNA: TGTGCCAGCAGTTCCGGTCATACGCAGTATTTT
V: TRBV24-1; size: few; J: TRBJ2-5; D: -; CDR3: CATAVGALETQYF; DNA: TGTGCCACCGCGGTCGGGGCCCTAGAGACCCAGTACTTC
V: TRBV20-1; size: -; J: TRBJ2-7; D: -; CDR3: CSAIKQGSGEQYF; DNA: TGCAGTGCGATTAAACAGGGTTCGGGCGAGCAGTACTTC
V: TRBV7-2; size: -; J: TRBJ2-1; D: -; CDR3: CASNIPPYNEQFF; DNA: TGTGCCAGCAACATCCCACCCTACAATGAGCAGTTCTTC
V: TRBV28; size: -; J: TRBJ1-2; D: TRBD1; CDR3: CALGAGGPYGYTF; DNA: TGTGCTTTAGGGGCAGGGGGGCCTTATGGCTACACCTTC
V: TRBV15; size: few; J: TRBJ2-1; D: TRBD2; CDR3: CATSRELWGLANEQFF; DNA: TGTGCCACCAGCAGAGAACTCTGGGGACTAGCCAATGAGCAGTTCTTC
V: TRBV30; size: -; J: TRBJ1-2; D: -; CDR3: CAWSTKNGGGYYGYTF; DNA: TGTGCCTGGAGTACGAAGAATGGGGGGGGTTACTATGGCTACACCTTC
V: TRBV7-9; size: -; J: TRBJ2-1; D: TRBD2; CDR3: CASSLPRLAGYMYEQFF; DNA: TGTGCCAGCAGCTTACCGAGACTAGCGGGGTATATGTATGAGCAGTTCTTC
V: TRBV7-9; size: -; J: TRBJ1-1; D: -; CDR3: CASSLGWGEDTEAFF; DNA: TGTGCCAGCAGCCTAGGGTGGGGGGAGGACACTGAAGCTTTCTTT
V: TRBV27; size: -; J: TRBJ2-3; D: -; CDR3: CASHGLDTDTQYF; DNA: TGTGCCAGCCACGGACTGGACACAGATACGCAGTATTTT
V: TRBV6-5; size: -; J: TRBJ2-7; D: -; CDR3: CASRWGDEQYF; DNA: TGTGCCAGTCGATGGGGGGACGAGCAGTACTTC
V: TRBV9; size: few; J: TRBJ2-1; D: TRBD2; CDR3: CASSGGWTSGVYNEQFF; DNA: TGTGCCAGCAGCGGTGGGTGGACTAGCGGGGTTTATAATGAGCAGTTCTTC
V: TRBV18; size: few; J: TRBJ2-5; D: TRBD1; CDR3: CASSPRDRRETQYF; DNA: TGTGCCAGCTCACCACGGGACAGACGAGAGACCCAGTACTTC
V: TRBV29-1; size: -; J: TRBJ2-3; D: TRBD2; CDR3: CSVEGGGLGGATDTQYF; DNA: TGCAGCGTTGAAGGGGGGGGACTAGGAGGGGCCACCGATACGCAGTATTTT
V: TRBV9; size: -; J: TRBJ2-1; D: -; CDR3: CASSVGVFSPSGNEQFF; DNA: TGTGCCAGCAGCGTAGGAGTCTTTAGCCCGTCGGGGAATGAGCAGTTCTTC
V: TRBV19; size: few; J: TRBJ1-6; D: TRBD1; CDR3: CASSMTGGNSPLHF; DNA: TGTGCCAGTAGTATGACAGGGGGGAATTCACCCCTCCACTTT
V: TRBV20-1; size: -; J: TRBJ2-1; D: TRBD2; CDR3: CSGSLGLAHNEQFF; DNA: TGCAGTGGCTCCCTAGGACTAGCGCACAATGAGCAGTTCTTC
V: TRBV3-1; size: -; J: TRBJ2-5; D: TRBD2; CDR3: CASSQLGGEETQYF; DNA: TGTGCCAGCAGCCAATTGGGGGGGGAAGAGACCCAGTACTTC
V: TRBV29-1; size: -; J: TRBJ2-1; D: -; CDR3: CSVDLPLDEQFF; DNA: TGCAGCGTTGACCTTCCCTTAGATGAGCAGTTCTTC
V: TRBV20-1; size: -; J: TRBJ2-1; D: TRBD2; CDR3: CSANGLAEETQFF; DNA: TGCAGTGCAAACGGACTAGCGGAAGAGACCCAGTTCTTC
V: TRBV29-1; size: -; J: TRBJ2-5; D: -; CDR3: CGVGPGRSELQETQYF; DNA: TGCGGCGTTGGGCCGGGCAGGTCGGAACTTCAAGAGACCCAGTACTTC
V: TRBV28; size: -; J: TRBJ1-6; D: TRBD1; CDR3: CASSSTDRGIHSPLHF; DNA: TGTGCCAGCAGTTCAACGGACAGGGGCATACATTCACCCCTCCACTTT
V: TRBV7-7; size: -; J: TRBJ2-1; D: TRBD1; CDR3: CASSPGQGLNEQFF; DNA: TGTGCTAGCAGCCCGGGACAGGGACTTAATGAGCAGTTCTTC
V: TRBV11-3; size: -; J: TRBJ2-1; D: -; CDR3: CASSPSVGHNEQFF; DNA: TGTGCCAGCAGCCCATCGGTAGGGCACAATGAGCAGTTCTTC
V: TRBV12-3/TRBV12-4; size: -; J: TRBJ2-4; D: -; CDR3: CASSLTPGISKNIQYF; DNA: TGTGCCAGCAGTTTAACCCCAGGAATAAGCAAAAACATTCAGTACTTC
V: TRBV15; size: -; J: TRBJ1-6; D: -; CDR3: CATSRPMTDLYSPLHF; DNA: TGTGCCACCAGCAGGCCCATGACCGACTTATATTCACCCCTCCACTTT
V: TRBV6-1; size: -; J: TRBJ1-3; D: -; CDR3: CASNLDGSSGNTIYF; DNA: TGTGCCAGCAACCTGGACGGAAGCTCTGGAAACACCATATATTTT
V: TRBV15; size: -; J: TRBJ2-2; D: -; CDR3: CATSRDPSGTPNTGELFF; DNA: TGTGCCACCAGCAGAGATCCTTCCGGGACCCCGAACACCGGGGAGCTGTTTTTT
V: TRBV7-2; size: few; J: TRBJ2-1; D: TRBD2; CDR3: CASSLDSSGRAKNEQFF; DNA: TGTGCCAGCAGCTTAGATTCCAGCGGGAGGGCGAAAAATGAGCAGTTCTTC
V: TRBV5-1; size: -; J: TRBJ2-5; D: -; CDR3: CASSLGGRGSQETQYF; DNA: TGCGCCAGCAGCTTGGGCGGACGAGGATCCCAAGAGACCCAGTACTTC
V: TRBV29-1; size: -; J: TRBJ2-6; D: TRBD1; CDR3: CSVLRSPGGSGANVLTF; DNA: TGCAGCGTTCTTCGGTCGCCAGGGGGCTCTGGGGCCAACGTCCTGACTTTC
V: TRBV10-3; size: -; J: TRBJ2-1; D: -; CDR3: CAISDTAEQFF; DNA: TGTGCCATCAGTGACACGGCTGAGCAGTTCTTC
V: TRBV6-5; size: -; J: TRBJ1-2; D: TRBD1; CDR3: CATFRAGGSKGYTF; DNA: TGTGCCACCTTTAGGGCAGGGGGCTCTAAAGGCTACACCTTC
V: TRBV2; size: -; J: TRBJ2-1; D: -; CDR3: CASNDGGPGNEQFF; DNA: TGTGCCAGCAATGATGGTGGCCCGGGCAATGAGCAGTTCTTC
V: TRBV19; size: -; J: TRBJ2-4; D: -; CDR3: CASSIDRRIQYF; DNA: TGTGCCAGTAGTATTGACAGGCGCATTCAGTACTTC
V: TRBV5-1; size: few; J: TRBJ2-7; D: -; CDR3: CASSNQAGYEQYF; DNA: TGCGCCAGCAGCAACCAAGCAGGTTACGAGCAGTACTTC